These T cell receptor beta chains were read from a single sample in a study of blood T cell repertoires in COVID-19. Only in-frame clones appear in the TCRdb table, and some are missing; sequencing was by immunoSEQ multiplex PCR. Among 90,000 to 120,000 clones listed, around 90% were seen once. Sequences were obtained from peripheral blood. The receptor set was obtained from a human donor in a cohort sampled during active COVID-19. The CDR3 runs from the conserved cysteine through the conserved F or W. A D gene is named only where the DNA matches it firmly. Clone size is given for some rows only: seen once, a few or many times, or a class if the clone is expanded.

D	V	size	J	DNA	CDR3
NA	TRBV6-2/TRBV6-3	NA	TRBJ2-7	TGTGCCAGCAGTCCACACTACTACGAGCAGTACTTC	CASSPHYYEQYF
NA	TRBV2	NA	TRBJ1-2	TGTGCCAGCAGGATACAGGGCTTCTATGGCTACACCTTC	CASRIQGFYGYTF
NA	TRBV4-3	NA	TRBJ1-4	TGCGCCAGCAGCCAAGTTCAGGCCTTTAATGAAAAACTGTTTTTT	CASSQVQAFNEKLFF
NA	TRBV19	NA	TRBJ1-1	TGTGCCAGTAGTAGAAGTTCAGTCATGAACACTGAAGCTTTCTTT	CASSRSSVMNTEAFF
TRBD1	TRBV5-1	NA	TRBJ1-2	TGCGCCAGCAGCCCCGACAGGGGATCCGCCTATGGCTACACCTTC	CASSPDRGSAYGYTF
TRBD1	TRBV2	NA	TRBJ1-4	TGTGCCAGCAGGGGACAGGGGTCTAATGAAAAACTGTTTTTT	CASRGQGSNEKLFF
TRBD2	TRBV28	NA	TRBJ2-1	TGTGCCAGCAGTTCCCCTTCTGCGGGAGGATACAATGAGCAGTTCTTC	CASSSPSAGGYNEQFF
NA	TRBV14	once	TRBJ2-7	TGTGCCAGCAGCCCGTTTGGTCGGGGAACATCCTACGAGCAGTACTTC	CASSPFGRGTSYEQYF
TRBD1	TRBV9	NA	TRBJ2-3	TGTGCCAGCAGCGGGAACAGGGGAGAATATCCAGATACGCAGTATTTT	CASSGNRGEYPDTQYF
TRBD2	TRBV28	NA	TRBJ2-1	TGTGCCAGCCAACGGGGGGGGCGCAGGGACAATGAGCAGTTCTTC	CASQRGGRRDNEQFF
TRBD1	TRBV19	NA	TRBJ1-1	TGTGCCAGTAGTATGAGGCAGGGGGCGGGGTACACTGAAGCTTTCTTT	CASSMRQGAGYTEAFF
TRBD2	TRBV11-3	NA	TRBJ2-1	TGTGCCAGCAGCAAGGCTAGCGGGTTGCTGCATGAGCAGTTCTTC	CASSKASGLLHEQFF
NA	TRBV11-2	NA	TRBJ2-7	TGTGCCAGCAGCTTAGGAGGGTGGATGAGTGAGCAGTACTTC	CASSLGGWMSEQYF
TRBD2	TRBV28	NA	TRBJ2-2	TGTGCCAGCAGTTTCTTAGCGGGGCCGAACACCGGGGAGCTGTTTTTT	CASSFLAGPNTGELFF
NA	TRBV18	once	TRBJ1-2	TGTGCCAGCTCACCTCAGAGTGAGGGATACTATGGCTACACCTTC	CASSPQSEGYYGYTF
TRBD1	TRBV2	NA	TRBJ1-5	TGTGCCATCTCGGACAGGGGTCAGCCCCAGCATTTT	CAISDRGQPQHF
TRBD2	TRBV2	NA	TRBJ2-3	TGTGCCAGCAGTGTGTCTAGCGGAGGTTGGGGCACAGATACGCAGTATTTT	CASSVSSGGWGTDTQYF
NA	TRBV7-2	once	TRBJ1-3	TGTGCCAGCAGATCTTCGGGGGGGGCCTTCTCTGGAAACACCATATATTTT	CASRSSGGAFSGNTIYF
TRBD2	TRBV5-1	NA	TRBJ2-1	TGCGCCAGCAGCTGGACCCTAGCGGGAGCATCAAATGAGCAGTTCTTC	CASSWTLAGASNEQFF
TRBD2	TRBV23-1	NA	TRBJ2-3	TGCGCCAGCAGTCAACTAGCGGGGGGGCCAGATACGCAGTATTTT	CASSQLAGGPDTQYF
NA	TRBV2	NA	TRBJ1-2	TGTGCCAGCAGTGAATTGCGAAATGGCTACACCTTC	CASSELRNGYTF
TRBD1	TRBV6-4	NA	TRBJ1-2	TGTGCCAGCAGGCGGGACAGGGGGGACTATGGCTACACCTTC	CASRRDRGDYGYTF
NA	TRBV9	NA	TRBJ2-7	TGTGCCAGCAGCGGACGGGAATCGAGCTACGAGCAGTACTTC	CASSGRESSYEQYF
NA	TRBV9	NA	TRBJ1-1	TGTGCCAGCAGCGTAATGAGGGAAACTGAAGCTTTCTTT	CASSVMRETEAFF
TRBD1	TRBV27	NA	TRBJ1-1	TGTGCCAGCAGCACAGGGGGCCTGAACACTGAAGCTTTCTTT	CASSTGGLNTEAFF
TRBD1	TRBV27	NA	TRBJ2-3	TGTGCCACCCTGAGCTGGTCTCCGGGACAGACCACAGATACGCAGTATTTT	CATLSWSPGQTTDTQYF
TRBD1	TRBV19	NA	TRBJ1-1	TGTGCCAGTGGACAGGGTTTGAACACTGAAGCTTTCTTT	CASGQGLNTEAFF
NA	TRBV27	NA	TRBJ1-2	TGTGCCAGCAGTTTGGCCAGGGGCCTTGGCTACACCTTC	CASSLARGLGYTF
TRBD1	TRBV7-6	NA	TRBJ1-2	TGTGCCAGCAGCTTATCAGGGGGAATTGGCTACACCTTC	CASSLSGGIGYTF
NA	TRBV4-3	NA	TRBJ2-2	TGCGCCAGCAGCCAAGATCTAGGTGGGGGGGCTTCTGGGGAGCTGTTTTTT	CASSQDLGGGASGELFF
NA	TRBV5-1	NA	TRBJ2-3	TGCGCCAGCAGCTTGGCCGGGCGGGGTCCTAGCACAGATACGCAGTATTTT	CASSLAGRGPSTDTQYF
TRBD1	TRBV6-1	once	TRBJ1-5	TGTGCCAGCAGTGACCAGGACAGGGCGTTGGGGCCCCAGCATTTT	CASSDQDRALGPQHF
NA	TRBV28	NA	TRBJ2-1	TGTGCCAGCAGTTTACTTGCGGGTGATATGAGCTCCTACAATGAGCAGTTCTTC	CASSLLAGDMSSYNEQFF
NA	TRBV6-6	NA	TRBJ1-1	TGTGCCAGCAGTCAAACCGGGACAAGTGAAGCTTTCTTT	CASSQTGTSEAFF
TRBD2	TRBV12-3/TRBV12-4	NA	TRBJ2-3	TGTGCCAGCAGCCCTGCGGGGGACGCGCAGTATTTT	CASSPAGDAQYF
TRBD1	TRBV27	NA	TRBJ1-2	TGTGCCAGCAGTGTCCCAGGGGGCCGAGGCTACACCTTC	CASSVPGGRGYTF
TRBD2	TRBV6-5	once	TRBJ2-7	TGTGCCAGCAGTTCAAGGACTAGCGGGGGACCTTACGAGCAGTACTTC	CASSSRTSGGPYEQYF
NA	TRBV27	once	TRBJ2-7	TGTGCCAGCAGTTCCATCGGACAGATTAACTACGAGCAGTACTTC	CASSSIGQINYEQYF
NA	TRBV30	NA	TRBJ2-3	TGTGCCTGGAGTACAACAGGGTATCTTACAGATACGCAGTATTTT	CAWSTTGYLTDTQYF
TRBD2	TRBV12-3/TRBV12-4	NA	TRBJ2-7	TGTGCCAGCAGTCTAGCGGAGGCCTACGAGCAGTACTTC	CASSLAEAYEQYF
NA	TRBV29-1	once	TRBJ1-3	TGCAGCGTTGAAGATCCTAGGTACTCTGGAAACACCATATATTTT	CSVEDPRYSGNTIYF
NA	TRBV3-1/TRBV3-2	NA	TRBJ1-2	TGTGCCAGCAGCCGCGACAGCGACTATGGCTACACCTTC	CASSRDSDYGYTF
NA	TRBV7-9	NA	TRBJ2-5	TGTGCCAGCAGCGGTCAGACAGGAATGGGGTTGACCCAGTACTTC	CASSGQTGMGLTQYF
NA	TRBV4-2	NA	TRBJ2-2	TGTGCCAGCAGCCAGGAGAGGGGACAAGAAGGCGCCGGGGAGCTGTTTTTT	CASSQERGQEGAGELFF
TRBD2	TRBV27	NA	TRBJ2-1	TGTGCCAGCAGACTCGGACTAGAGTGGAATGAGCAGTTCTTC	CASRLGLEWNEQFF
TRBD2	TRBV5-4	NA	TRBJ2-5	TGTGCCAGCTCGGTCGGGGGGATGGAAGAGACCCAGTACTTC	CASSVGGMEETQYF
NA	TRBV5-6	NA	TRBJ2-3	TGTGCCAGCAGCTTGGTGCAGATGGATACGCAGTATTTT	CASSLVQMDTQYF
NA	TRBV28	NA	TRBJ2-3	TGTGCCAGCAGTCGGGGAACTTGGACAGATACGCAGTATTTT	CASSRGTWTDTQYF
NA	TRBV27	NA	TRBJ2-1	TGTGCCAGCGAAGCAGGGGGGCAGGGGGACAATGAGCAGTTCTTC	CASEAGGQGDNEQFF
NA	TRBV27	NA	TRBJ2-5	TGTGCCAGCAGTTTATCGGGCGAGACCCAGTACTTC	CASSLSGETQYF